One sample yielded the 23 T cell receptor beta chains listed below, sequenced in a study of T-cell reconstitution after alpha-beta-depleted transplantation in children. A TCRbeta library incorporating unique molecular identifiers was prepared. TCRdb re-derived calls from the PCR reads in MiXCR, one entry per CDR3 protein. The sample records approximately 590,000 distinct CDR3 sequences, about 10% being singletons. Material: PBMCs from the stem cell graft donor, obtained from the stem cell graft. These receptors all stem from a human donor who donated a stem cell graft to a child with acute myeloid leukemia.

The chain couples TRBV3-1 to TRBJ1-3; D may be TRBD1 (5 bases). CDR3 length: 14 residues. The V gene's germline CDR1 is LGHDT and CDR2 YNNKEL (reference sequence). V lost 4 bases and J lost 3, with 10 bases in between. The CDR3 region has the DNA TGTGCCAGCAGCCGAAGACAGTTTGGAAACACCATATATTTT. The encoded protein is CASSRRQFGNTIYF.

The chain employs TRBV20-1 and TRBJ2-6; no reliable D call. V was trimmed by 6 bases and J by 4 bases, leaving 13 bases between them. The CDR3 runs to 14 residues. Germline V gene lookup returns CDR1 DFQATT and CDR2 SNEGSKA (reference sequence). The CDR3 loop reads CSAVRSPGANVLTF. DNA of the CDR3: TGCAGTGCGGTGCGAAGTCCGGGGGCCAACGTCCTGACTTTC.

This clonotype was counted only a few times. V gene TRBV11-2 combines with J gene TRBJ2-2; 9 bases align to TRBD1. Germline V CDR1 and CDR2: SGHAT, FQNNGV. This CDR3 region has 19 residues. J was trimmed by 7 bases and V by 4 bases; bases with no gene match: 19. CDR3 in amino acids: CASSSSNRVGTGHFGELFF. The DNA of the CDR3 is TGTGCCAGCAGCTCTAGTAATAGGGTCGGGACAGGGCATTTCGGGGAGCTGTTTTTT.

The V call is TRBV20-1, the J call TRBJ1-1, with D unresolved. Germline CDR1 and CDR2: DFQATT and SNEGSKA (reference sequence). Between the trimmed V and J ends, which lost 5 bases and 0 bases, there was a span of 10 bases. This CDR3 comprises 13 residues. CDR3 protein: CSAPDGVNTEAFF. CDR3 nucleotide sequence: TGCAGTGCTCCGGACGGAGTGAACACTGAAGCTTTCTTT.

This clonotype came up many times. The V gene is TRBV20-1, the J gene TRBJ2-1, with 7 bases lining up with TRBD2. The CDR3 totals 16 residues. V lost 1 base to trimming and J lost 6 bases; unmatched junction nucleotides: 12. The germline V gene encodes CDR1 DFQATT and CDR2 SNEGSKA (reference sequence). CDR3 region: CSARAPGTTSGNEQFF. For the CDR3, the DNA is TGCAGTGCTAGAGCCCCCGGGACTACTTCGGGCAATGAGCAGTTCTTC.

This chain connects TRBV12-3 or TRBV12-4 to TRBJ2-1, with 10 nucleotides matching TRBD1. V lost 3 bases to trimming and J lost 8 bases; unmatched junction nucleotides: 10. This CDR3 region has 16 residues. The CDR3 here is CASSFPTGGRVHEQFF. In nucleotides, the CDR3 is TGTGCCAGCAGTTTCCCGACAGGGGGCCGAGTCCATGAGCAGTTCTTC.

The rearrangement links TRBV6-1 to TRBJ2-7, with 9 bases matching TRBD2. Germline V lookup: CDR1 MNHNS, CDR2 SASEGT. After removal of 6 bases from V and 1 base from J, the junction contained 7 bases not matched to a gene. This CDR3 region has 15 residues. The CDR3 DNA reads as TGTGCCAGCAGGCGACTAGCGGTCCGATCCTACGAGCAGTACTTC. Translation gives CASRRLAVRSYEQYF.

This clonotype was seen a few times. The J gene is TRBJ2-5, the V gene TRBV6-5, with unresolved D. CDR3 size: 14 residues. The V gene lost 4 bases and the J gene lost 1 base, with 10 bases spanning the gap. Per the germline V gene, CDR1 is MNHEY and CDR2 is SVGAGI. The CDR3 here is CASSSRGSQETQYF. CDR3 DNA: TGTGCCAGCAGTTCCCGAGGCTCCCAAGAGACCCAGTACTTC.

This clonotype occurred many times. This chain uses TRBV7-9 with TRBJ2-3, with 7 bases aligning to TRBD2. The CDR3 totals 16 residues. The V gene's germline CDR1 is SEHNR and CDR2 FQNEAQ (reference sequence). Germline trimming cut 0 bases from V and 2 bases from J; bases unmatched to any gene: 5. The CDR3 is CASSLAAGAVTDTQYF. CDR3 DNA: TGTGCCAGCAGCTTAGCTGCGGGAGCCGTCACAGATACGCAGTATTTT.

V usage is TRBV3-1 and J usage is TRBJ2-5; the D gene is possibly TRBD1 (6 bases). This CDR3 region has 15 residues. Between the trimmed V and J ends, which lost 7 bases and 1 base, there was a span of 16 bases. Per germline, CDR1 LGHDT and CDR2 YNNKEL (reference sequence). The chain's CDR3 is CASTPHDRPQETQYF. The CDR3 bases are TGTGCCAGCACCCCTCACGACAGGCCCCAAGAGACCCAGTACTTC.

This clonotype was counted a few times. This chain uses TRBV11-2 with TRBJ1-5, with D perhaps matching TRBD1 (6 bases). CDR1 and CDR2 from the germline V gene are SGHAT and FQNNGV. Trimming took off 3 bases at V and 9 bases at J, with 12 bases between the two ends. The CDR3 is 13 amino acids. The CDR3 sequence is CASSFARGRPQHF. The CDR3 coding sequence is TGTGCCAGCAGCTTCGCCAGGGGCAGGCCCCAGCATTTT.

This clonotype was counted many times. This chain links TRBV29-1 with TRBJ2-5; a possible D gene is TRBD2 (6 bases). V was shortened by 3 bases and J by 5 bases, with 10 bases between the two germline ends. Germline V gene data show CDR1 as SQVTM and CDR2 as ANQGSEA. This CDR3 has 12 residues. The CDR3 is CSVDGGEETQYF. CDR3 in DNA: TGCAGCGTTGACGGGGGAGAGGAGACCCAGTACTTC.

In this sample, this clonotype turned up a few times. This chain joins TRBV6-2 or TRBV6-3 and TRBJ2-7, with unresolved D. The CDR3 totals 14 residues. V was shortened by 5 bases and J by 2 bases, with 13 bases between the two germline ends. CDR1 and CDR2 from the germline V gene are MNHEY and SVGEGT. This CDR3 is CASSPRVTPYEQYF. Written as DNA, the CDR3 is TGTGCCAGCAGTCCCCGAGTGACTCCCTACGAGCAGTACTTC.

The V gene is TRBV7-8, the J gene TRBJ2-1, with TRBD2 identical over 9 bases. CDR1 is SGHVS, CDR2 FQNEAQ, per germline. Trimming took 4 bases from V and 3 from J; bases not matched to a gene: 16. This CDR3 is 19 amino acids long. CDR3 loop: CASSSNRLRLAAVYNEQFF. The CDR3 DNA reads as TGTGCCAGCAGCTCGAACCGACTCCGACTAGCGGCGGTCTACAATGAGCAGTTCTTC.

A few counts support this clonotype. The chain couples TRBV21-1 to TRBJ1-5; the table's D call TRBD1 went unverified against the DNA. TRBV21-1 represents a pseudogene. This CDR3 has 19 residues. The CDR3 is CASSKGGAHLNLLWQPQHF. The CDR3, as DNA: TGTGCCAGCAGCAAAGGGGGGGCACATCTTAACTTGCTATGGCAGCCCCAGCATTTT.

The rearrangement links TRBV12-3 or TRBV12-4 to TRBJ1-2; D is ambiguous. There are 15 residues in the CDR3. V was clipped by 4 bases and J by 2 bases, with 14 bases between them. The CDR3 nucleotides read TGTGCCAGCAGTTCCCACGATACCAAGAACTATGGCTACACCTTC. Translated, it gives CASSSHDTKNYGYTF.

In its sample, this clonotype was seen many times. The V gene is TRBV3-1, the J gene TRBJ2-1, with TRBD2 identical over 13 bases. There are 16 residues in the CDR3. Germline-derived CDR1 and CDR2 are LGHDT and YNNKEL (reference sequence). J gave up 7 bases and V 3 bases, and 6 bases lay outside the gene matches. CDR3 DNA sequence: TGTGCCAGCAGCCACCCCGGACTAGCGGGAGAGAATGAGCAGTTCTTC. Translating gives CASSHPGLAGENEQFF.

This clonotype was detected only a few times. The J gene is TRBJ1-2, the V gene TRBV9, with unresolved D. In germline, CDR1 is SGDLS, CDR2 YYNGEE. The V end lost 6 bases, the J end lost 5 bases, and 17 bases lay between the germline ends. This CDR3 contains 14 residues. CDR3 loop: CASTSGIGGYGYTF. CDR3 bases: TGTGCCAGCACCTCGGGGATCGGCGGGTATGGCTACACCTTC. The full variable domain, completed using reference TRBV9 and TRBJ1-2, is DSGVTQTPKHLITATGQRVTLRCSPRSGDLSVYWYQQSLDQGLQFLIQYYNGEERAKGNILERFSAQQFPDLHSELNLSSLELGDSALYFCASTSGIGGYGYTFGSGTRLTVV.

This clonotype was seen more than once but under ten times. The chain combines TRBV14 with TRBJ2-7, with unresolved D. Trimming removed 2 bases at V and 0 bases at J, with 8 bases between. The CDR3 extends over 14 amino acids. CDR1 is SGHDN and CDR2 is FVKESK in the germline V gene. CDR3 region: CASSQLFSSYEQYF. In DNA form, the CDR3 reads TGTGCCAGCAGCCAATTGTTCAGCTCCTACGAGCAGTACTTC.

The J gene is TRBJ1-4, the V gene TRBV20-1; no clear D gene. CDR1 is DFQATT, CDR2 SNEGSKA, per germline (reference sequence). The germline V and J ends were trimmed by 0 bases and 8 bases, with 13 bases remaining between them. CDR3 length equals 14 residues. CDR3 nucleotides: TGCAGTGCTAGAGATTATCGGGTAGGGGAAAAACTGTTTTTT. This translates into CSARDYRVGEKLFF.

The chain recombines TRBV4-2 with TRBJ2-7; the match to TRBD2 covers 9 bases. V shed 0 bases, J shed 2 bases, and the junction held 8 bases outside the gene matches. Germline lookup yields CDR1 LGHNA and CDR2 YNFKEQ. The CDR3 length is 17 residues. The CDR3 here is CASSQEPIIAGAYEQYF. The CDR3 nucleotides read TGTGCCAGCAGCCAAGAACCAATCATAGCGGGAGCCTACGAGCAGTACTTC.

This clonotype has ten or more counts. The chain links TRBV20-1 to TRBJ2-4; 13 bases match TRBD2. Germline CDR1 reads DFQATT; CDR2 reads SNEGSKA (reference sequence). V was clipped by 2 bases and J by 0 bases; unmatched bases: 7. This CDR3 is 18 amino acids long. Here the CDR3 reads CSARPPGLAGAAKNIQYF. CDR3 nucleotides: TGCAGTGCTAGACCCCCCGGACTAGCGGGAGCAGCCAAAAACATTCAGTACTTC.

This clonotype has at least ten counts. The V gene is TRBV29-1, the J gene TRBJ1-1; D unresolved. This CDR3 has 12 residues. CDR1 is SQVTM, CDR2 ANQGSEA, per germline. Deletions cut 6 bases from V and 1 base from J, with 9 bases between. CDR3 nucleotide sequence: TGCAGCGTCGCTCCTCGGAACACTGAAGCTTTCTTT. This encodes CSVAPRNTEAFF.